Each of the 17 T cell receptor beta chains below was sequenced from the same sample in a study of shared clonotypes between healthy human individuals. The repertoire was sequenced with immunoSEQ multiplex PCR; TCRdb's copy has only in-frame clones and lacks some. The data show over 2 million clones, with less than 95% seen just once and around 0.4% held by the top ten. The sample comprised naive CD4+ T cells from PBMCs. Subset described: CD45RA+ positively selected. The receptor set was obtained from a man between 18 and 35 years old in good health. Some clones in this sample may be carry-over from other donors' samples.

The chain links TRBV15 to TRBJ2-2; a possible D gene is TRBD1 (6 bases). The CDR3 sequence is 14 residues long. Germline CDR1 and CDR2: LNHNV and YYDKDF (reference sequence). Trimming pared 3 bases from V and 3 bases from J, leaving 8 bases between. The CDR3 DNA sequence: TGTGCCACCAGCAGTAGGACAGACACCGGGGAGCTGTTTTTT. This translates into CATSSRTDTGELFF.

This chain connects TRBV5-1 to TRBJ1-3; D gene unclear. Germline CDR1 reads SGHRS; CDR2 reads YFSETQ. V was shortened by 0 bases and J by 0 bases, with 10 bases between the two germline ends. CDR3 length equals 16 residues. The CDR3 coding sequence is TGCGCCAGCAGCTTGGCTGTCCTAGACTCTGGAAACACCATATATTTT. Its protein is CASSLAVLDSGNTIYF.

This clone was detected once. The chain links TRBV7-9 to TRBJ2-3; D may be TRBD1 (5 bases). V lost 0 bases to trimming and J lost 5 bases, with 9 bases between them. This CDR3 spans 14 amino acids. CDR1 and CDR2 from the germline V gene are SEHNR and FQNEAQ (reference sequence). The chain's CDR3 is CASSLAFQGDTQYF. The CDR3 region has the DNA TGTGCCAGCAGCTTAGCGTTCCAGGGAGATACGCAGTATTTT.

The rearrangement uses TRBV5-6 and TRBJ2-5, with 8 positions matching TRBD1. CDR1 SGHDT and CDR2 YYEEEE come from the germline V gene. The CDR3 length is 14 residues. Germline trimming cut 5 bases from V and 5 bases from J; bases unmatched to any gene: 8. The CDR3 protein is CASRTRQGTETQYF. The CDR3 DNA reads TGTGCCAGCAGAACCCGACAGGGGACGGAGACCCAGTACTTC.

The chain carries TRBV11-2 and TRBJ2-5; D is perhaps TRBD2 (5 bases). The germline V gene has CDR1 SGHAT and CDR2 FQNNGV. V was trimmed by 2 bases and J by 0 bases, leaving 7 bases between them. This CDR3 has 14 residues. The CDR3 here is CASSLREYQETQYF. The CDR3 DNA is TGTGCCAGCAGCTTAAGGGAGTACCAAGAGACCCAGTACTTC.

The chain links TRBV6-5 to TRBJ2-1; 9 nucleotides match TRBD2. V shed 6 bases and J 9 bases; nucleotides not matched to a gene: 9. The CDR3 runs to 14 residues. From germline, CDR1 is MNHEY and CDR2 SVGAGI. CDR3: CASSLAGVEVEQFF. CDR3 nucleotide sequence: TGTGCCAGCAGCTTAGCGGGAGTCGAGGTTGAGCAGTTCTTC.

The chain combines TRBV7-3 with TRBJ2-1; TRBD2 is a possible D gene (5 bases). The CDR3 is 12 residues long. Per the germline V gene, CDR1 is SGHTA and CDR2 is FQGTGA. V was pared by 5 bases and J by 6 bases, with 8 bases between. For the CDR3, the DNA is TGTGCCAGCAGCCAGGCGGGCAATGAGCAGTTCTTC. It codes for CASSQAGNEQFF.

This rearrangement joins TRBV27 to TRBJ2-1; TRBD2 aligns across 8 bases. The length of the CDR3 is 14 residues. Germline loops: CDR1 MNHEY, CDR2 SMNVEV (reference sequence). V lost 8 bases, J lost 0 bases, and 3 bases stayed unmatched. The DNA for the CDR3 is TGTGCCAGCCAAAGCGGGAGCTCCTACAATGAGCAGTTCTTC. Its translation: CASQSGSSYNEQFF.

The chain has TRBV18 and TRBJ2-7, with D perhaps given as TRBD1 or TRBD2 (5 bases each). The length of the CDR3 is 15 residues. CDR1 is KGHSH, CDR2 LQKENI, per germline. V lost 0 bases and J 2 bases, leaving 11 bases between the germline ends. The CDR3 loop reads CASSPPTTAAYEQYF. The CDR3, as DNA: TGTGCCAGCTCACCACCTACGACAGCGGCCTACGAGCAGTACTTC.

On this clone: The germline gene is not matched at one end of the junction; a read error may be the cause. J is TRBJ2-7 and V is TRBV11-1; no firm D call. This CDR3 contains 13 residues. CDR1 and CDR2 from the germline V gene are SGHAT and FQDESV (reference sequence). The CDR3 region is CAGSLPNTYEQYF. The CDR3, as DNA: TGTGCCGGCAGCTTACCGAACACCTACGAGCAGTACTTC.

This chain joins TRBV30 and TRBJ2-2, with D possibly TRBD2 on 5 matching bases. The germline CDR1 and CDR2 sequences are GTSNPN and SVGIG (reference sequence). This CDR3 has 16 residues. The germline V and J ends were trimmed by 3 bases and 3 bases, with 17 bases remaining between them. CDR3: CAWSLKSGGDTGELFF. CDR3 nucleotide sequence: TGTGCCTGGAGCCTCAAGAGCGGTGGGGACACCGGGGAGCTGTTTTTT.

This clone was detected once. The chain couples TRBV28 to TRBJ2-1; D unclear. The V gene's germline CDR1 is MDHEN and CDR2 SYDVKM. V lost 5 bases to trimming and J lost 11 bases, with 25 bases between them. The CDR3 covers 16 residues. The CDR3 DNA reads TGTGCCAGCAGTACTCTCGGAGCGAGTGCCACCTTCAAGCAGTTCTTC. Its protein product is CASSTLGASATFKQFF.

The chain uses TRBV25-1 and TRBJ1-6; D remains ambiguous. The CDR3 has 14 residues. V was clipped by 6 bases and J by 7 bases, with 13 bases between them. Germline CDR1 and CDR2: MGHDK and SYGVNS. CDR3 sequence (DNA): TGTGCCAGCAGCCGTGTCTGGGCGAATTCACCCCTCCACTTT. This encodes CASSRVWANSPLHF.

The chain carries TRBV5-1 and TRBJ2-7, with TRBD2 matching over 9 bases. V lost 1 base to trimming and J lost 0 bases; unmatched junction nucleotides: 8. Germline assignment: CDR1 SGHRS and CDR2 YFSETQ. The CDR3 has 17 residues. CDR3 loop: CASSLIPLAGASYEQYF. In nucleotides, the CDR3 is TGCGCCAGCAGCTTGATACCTTTAGCGGGAGCCTCCTACGAGCAGTACTTC.

The chain links TRBV27 to TRBJ1-5; TRBD1 matches at 10 bases. The germline V gene encodes CDR1 MNHEY and CDR2 SMNVEV (reference sequence). The CDR3 loop spans 14 amino acids. The V segment lost 5 bases and the J segment 9 bases; nucleotides outside the gene matches: 7. CDR3 nucleotide sequence: TGTGCCAGCAGTGGGACAGGGGCGGATGTGCCCCAGCATTTT. This sequence encodes CASSGTGADVPQHF.

This chain links TRBV14 with TRBJ1-2; 9 positions agree with TRBD1. V dropped 5 bases and J dropped 5; count of bases not matched to a gene: 3. Germline V CDR1 and CDR2: SGHDN, FVKESK. The CDR3 runs to 13 residues. The CDR3 loop reads CASSVDRGYGYTF. The CDR3 region has the DNA TGTGCCAGCAGCGTGGACAGGGGTTATGGCTACACCTTC.

The V call is TRBV15, the J call TRBJ1-1; the D gene is possibly TRBD1 (5 bases). V lost 0 bases and J 7 bases, leaving 18 bases between the germline ends. The germline CDR1 and CDR2 sequences are LNHNV and YYDKDF (reference sequence). The CDR3 contains 16 residues. The CDR3 region is CATSRDLPGSGDEAFF. The CDR3 DNA is TGTGCCACCAGCAGAGATCTCCCAGGGTCGGGCGATGAAGCTTTCTTT.